Shown below are 27 T cell receptor beta chains from a single sample sequenced in a study of tumor-infiltrating lymphocytes in primary liver carcinoma. From unsorted bulk tissue weighing 20-30 mg, DNA and RNA were co-extracted. The investigators made TCR beta cDNA from approximately 500 ng total RNA, using a constant-region primer. Three nested multiplex PCR rounds, a slightly modified ARM-PCR, produced the libraries for TCR beta. TRBV1-TRBV30 forward primers paired with a C-beta reverse primer drove the first two PCR rounds, roughly 10 cycles each. TCRdb reprocessed the multiplex PCR reads with MiXCR, giving one entry per CDR3 protein. The sample records roughly 190,000 distinct CDR3 sequences, 85% being singletons. Material for sequencing was tumor tissue from primary liver carcinoma. Receptors originate from a man in his forties with primary liver carcinoma and hepatitis B virus infection.

On this clonotype: The junction departs from the called germline gene at one end, perhaps through a read error. V usage is TRBV11-2 and J usage is TRBJ2-1; 8 nucleotides align to TRBD2. The germline V gene encodes CDR1 SGHAT and CDR2 FQNNGV. CDR3 length: 16 residues. The CDR3, as DNA: TGTGTCAGCAGCTTAGGGATCGGGAGGGTCGTAAATGGGCAGTTCTTC. Translated: CVSSLGIGRVVNGQFF.

This chain connects TRBV11-2 to TRBJ2-1; 7 bases line up with TRBD2. CDR1 is SGHAT and CDR2 is FQNNGV in the germline V gene. Trimming at V came to 0 bases and at J to 11 bases, leaving 10 bases not matched to a gene. This CDR3 is built from 15 residues. CDR3 bases: TGTGCCAGCAGCTTAGACTCGGGAGGATGGGGTAAGCAGTTCTTC. This encodes CASSLDSGGWGKQFF.

CDR3 region: CSGLVLEGADTQYF. CDR3 nucleotide sequence: TGCAGCGGCTTAGTGCTGGAGGGGGCAGATACGCAGTATTTT. The V and J genes are TRBV29-1 and TRBJ2-3, with D perhaps assigned TRBD1 or TRBD2 (6 bases each). The CDR3 loop spans 14 amino acids. Germline CDR1 is SQVTM and CDR2 is ANQGSEA. V was shortened by 7 bases and J by 4 bases, with 18 bases between the two germline ends.

The chain carries TRBV4-2 and TRBJ1-1, with TRBD1 matching over 8 bases. CDR3 size: 15 residues. V lost 0 bases to trimming and J lost 5 bases; unmatched junction nucleotides: 5. Germline CDR1 reads LGHNA; CDR2 reads YNFKEQ. The CDR3 DNA is TGTGCCAGCAGCCAAGAGGTGACAGGGGATACTGAAGCTTTCTTT. Protein: CASSQEVTGDTEAFF.

In regard to this clonotype: At one of its ends the junction is not consistent with the germline gene, which may arise from a read error. This sequence joins TRBV29-1 and TRBJ2-1; the D gene is possibly TRBD1 (5 bases). The CDR3 is 12 amino acids. Looked up from germline, CDR1 is SQVTM and CDR2 is ANQGSEA. CDR3 sequence: CSVAQTVNERFF. The CDR3 DNA follows: TGCAGCGTGGCACAGACAGTCAATGAGCGGTTCTTC.

This clonotype was observed a few times. One end of the junction fails to match germline, which may point to a read error. The chain recombines TRBV14 with TRBJ2-1; TRBD1 agrees at 9 bases. The CDR3 runs to 17 residues. Per the germline V gene, CDR1 is SGHDN and CDR2 is FVKESK. The DNA for the CDR3 is TGTGCCTGCAGTCAAGAGGGTCAGGGGACAGGGTACAATGAACAGTTCTTC. This translates into CACSQEGQGTGYNEQFF.

This clonotype was picked up many times. V usage is TRBV4-2 and J usage is TRBJ1-2, with D perhaps matching TRBD1 (5 bases). Trimming stripped 0 bases from V and 4 bases from J, with 9 bases between. The CDR3 has 14 residues. The germline V gene encodes CDR1 LGHNA and CDR2 YNFKEQ. The CDR3 DNA follows: TGTGCCAGCAGCCAAGATGTGGGGCTCTATGGCTACACCTTC. Protein sequence: CASSQDVGLYGYTF.

V is TRBV29-1 and J is TRBJ1-6, with D unresolved. Trimming removed 7 bases from V and 13 bases from J, with 20 bases in between. Germline lookup yields CDR1 SQVTM and CDR2 ANQGSEA. The CDR3 is 13 amino acids. This chain's CDR3 is CSATKARISPLHF. In nucleotides, the CDR3 is TGCAGCGCTACGAAGGCCAGAATTTCGCCCCTCCACTTT.

V usage is TRBV9 and J usage is TRBJ1-1; D might be TRBD1 (6 bases). CDR1 is SGDLS and CDR2 is YYNGEE in the germline V gene. The CDR3 consists of 15 residues. This CDR3 is CDSSVDGQPITEAFF. In nucleotides, the CDR3 is TGTGACAGTAGCGTAGATGGACAGCCGATCACTGAAGCTTTCTTT.

Worth noting for this clonotype: One end of the junction varies from germline; a read error may be responsible. This rearrangement joins TRBV6-1 to TRBJ1-2; D unresolved. This CDR3 spans 14 amino acids. In germline, CDR1 is MNHNS, CDR2 SASEGT. This CDR3 reads CASSFGETWIGYTF. The DNA for the CDR3 is TGTGCGAGCAGTTTTGGGGAGACATGGATCGGCTACACCTTC.

The chain is built from TRBV7-9 and TRBJ1-4; D is perhaps TRBD1 (6 bases). Trimming removed 4 bases from V and 6 bases from J, with 9 bases in between. Germline V gene data show CDR1 as SEHNR and CDR2 as FQNEAQ (reference sequence). The CDR3 contains 13 residues. The CDR3 DNA follows: TGTGCCAGCAGCTCCAGGGGCGATGAAAAACTGTTTTTT. It codes for CASSSRGDEKLFF.

This clonotype occurred once. One end of the junction fails to match germline, which may point to a read error. The CDR3 spells CVSSRLTTAGELFF. The CDR3, as DNA: TGCGTCAGCAGCCGACTAACTACGGCCGGGGAGCTGTTTTTT. The chain uses TRBV4-3 and TRBJ2-2; maybe TRBD2 (5 bases). Germline V gives CDR1 LGHNA, CDR2 YSLEER. The CDR3 length is 14 residues.

A word on this clonotype: The junction departs from the called germline gene at one end, perhaps through a read error. The genes are TRBV6-1 and TRBJ2-1, with 9 bases fitting TRBD2. The CDR3 sequence is 14 residues long. Germline V gives CDR1 MNHNS, CDR2 SASEGT. In DNA form, the CDR3 reads TGTGCCAGTAGTGAACTAGCGGGTATGAATGTGCAGTTCTTC. Translating gives CASSELAGMNVQFF.

The chain is built from TRBV6-2 or TRBV6-3 and TRBJ2-7, with D perhaps matching TRBD2 (6 bases). The CDR3 sequence is 14 residues long. V was shortened by 6 bases and J by 5 bases, with 17 bases between the two germline ends. Germline CDR1 is MNHEY and CDR2 is SVGEGT. The CDR3 sequence: CASSLRDWIHEQYF. The CDR3 DNA reads TGTGCCAGCAGCCTCCGGGACTGGATCCACGAGCAGTACTTC.

Regarding this clonotype: The junction does not match germline at one end; this may be a read error. The V gene is TRBV5-1, the J gene TRBJ2-1, with 9 bases lining up with TRBD2. CDR3 length: 16 residues. Germline lookup yields CDR1 SGHRS and CDR2 YFSETQ. DNA of the CDR3: TGCGCCAGCAGCAATGGACGGTTAGCGGGAGAGGGTGAGCAGTCCTTC. Its protein product is CASSNGRLAGEGEQSF.

As to this clonotype: Without the conserved terminal phenylalanine or tryptophan, this CDR3 likely stems from a read error. Because the CDR3's place on the DNA is in doubt, the DNA is left out and the CDR3 is given as listed by TCRdb. The chain uses TRBV4-1 and TRBJ2-3; the tabulated D call, TRBD2, remains unverified against the DNA. The length of the CDR3 is 19 amino acids, counting both ends. CDR1 is MGHRA and CDR2 is YSYEKL in the germline V gene. The CDR3 sequence: CASSQSGTSGGAATDTRYL.

On this clonotype: A junction end diverges from the germline sequence, so it may reflect a read error. The rearrangement uses TRBV28 and TRBJ1-5; TRBD1 agrees at 8 bases. CDR1 and CDR2 (germline): MDHEN, SYDVKM. CDR3 length: 16 amino acids. The CDR3 bases are TGTGCCAGCAGTACTGGTAGACAGGGGAGCAATCAGCTCCAGCATTTT. It translates to CASSTGRQGSNQLQHF.

The J gene is TRBJ2-2, the V gene TRBV12-3 or TRBV12-4; D is undetermined. The length of the CDR3 is 14 residues. Trimming stripped 7 bases from V and 0 bases from J, with 9 bases between. CDR3 DNA sequence: TGTGCCAGCATGGAGATATCGAACACCGGGGAGCTGTTTTTT. Encoded protein: CASMEISNTGELFF.

With respect to this clonotype: One end of the junction is discordant with germline, which a read error may explain. V is TRBV11-3 and J is TRBJ1-5; D remains ambiguous. This CDR3 has 15 residues. CDR1 and CDR2 from the germline V gene are SGHNT and YENEEA. The CDR3 protein is CASNLVLRVAQPQHF. The CDR3 DNA is TGTGCCAGCAACTTAGTTCTGAGGGTGGCTCAGCCCCAGCATTTT.

About this clonotype: It is likely a read error, because the conserved phenylalanine at the end of the CDR3 is missing. This rearrangement joins TRBV29-1 to TRBJ1-5; TRBD2 matches at 8 bases. The DNA end is more similar to TRBJ2-3, so the J call may be wrong. The length of the CDR3 is 13 residues. Germline values: CDR1 SQVTM, CDR2 ANQGSEA. This CDR3 is CSAGGGTNQPQYL. The DNA of the CDR3 is TGCAGCGCCGGGGGGGGAACGAATCAGCCCCAGTATCTT.

Comment on this clonotype: The junction departs from the called germline gene at one end, perhaps through a read error. This sequence joins TRBV10-3 and TRBJ2-7; 12 bases line up with TRBD1. This CDR3 spans 17 amino acids. CDR1 ENHRY and CDR2 SYGVKD come from the germline V gene. CDR3: CAMSGGQGAPKDYEQYF. The CDR3 region has the DNA TGTGCCATGAGTGGGGGACAGGGGGCCCCAAAGGACTACGAGCAGTACTTC.

This clonotype has only a few counts. A read error may explain this, as a much larger clone is one base away. The chain joins TRBV12-3 or TRBV12-4 to TRBJ2-3, with D perhaps TRBD1 (5 bases). The CDR3 has 13 residues. V gave up 4 bases and J gave up 6 bases, with 11 bases separating them. DNA of the CDR3: TGTGCCAGCAGTTCCAGGGCCAGGGATACGCAGTATTTT. Protein sequence: CASSSRARDTQYF.

A remark on this clonotype: Relative to the germline gene, one junction end is altered; a read error may explain this. This rearrangement joins TRBV11-1 to TRBJ2-4; 13 bases fit TRBD2. This CDR3 spans 17 amino acids. Per the germline V gene, CDR1 is SGHAT and CDR2 is FQDESV (reference sequence). CDR3 sequence: CASSFPGTSGTKNIHYF. In DNA form, the CDR3 reads TGTGCCAGCAGTTTTCCAGGGACTAGCGGGACCAAGAACATTCATTACTTC.

For this clonotype: Germline is not matched at one junction end, which may reflect a read error. This chain connects TRBV29-1 to TRBJ2-5; 7 nucleotides match TRBD2. CDR3 length: 13 amino acids. Germline lookup yields CDR1 SQVTM and CDR2 ANQGSEA. The CDR3 loop reads CSVDTSGGEIQYF. The CDR3 DNA reads TGTAGCGTTGACACATCTGGGGGGGAGATCCAGTACTTC.

The J gene is TRBJ1-1, the V gene TRBV2; TRBD1 matches at 7 bases. This CDR3 comprises 13 residues. Germline lookup yields CDR1 SNHLY and CDR2 FYNNEI. Trimming at V came to 6 bases and at J to 5 bases, leaving 6 bases not matched to a gene. CDR3 nucleotides: TGTGCCAGCAGCACAGGGGCAGGGACTGAAGCTTTCTTT. Translation gives CASSTGAGTEAFF.

This clonotype was observed once. A read error may produce the germline difference seen at one junction end. This rearrangement joins TRBV5-1 to TRBJ2-3; D gene unclear. The CDR3 runs to 14 residues. Germline CDR1 reads SGHRS; CDR2 reads YFSETQ. The CDR3 sequence is CASSSDNLPDTKNF. DNA of the CDR3: TGCGCCAGCAGCTCCGACAATCTCCCAGATACGAAGAATTTT.

The rearrangement uses TRBV11-2 and TRBJ2-1, with D tentatively TRBD1 (6 bases). Between the trimmed V and J ends, which lost 9 bases and 8 bases, there was a span of 26 bases. CDR3 length: 16 amino acids. CDR1 SGHAT and CDR2 FQNNGV come from the germline V gene. The CDR3 protein is CASTSRGSSQSYEQFF. As DNA, the CDR3 is TGTGCCAGTACAAGTAGGGGGAGCTCACAGAGCTATGAGCAGTTCTTC.